The clone carrying this TCR beta chain was recorded a few times. Amplified material comprised TCR beta CDR3 regions derived from RNA transcripts. HTBI primers were used in a first-round RT-PCR, which preceded a second-round multiplex PCR. TCRdb reanalysed the multiplex PCR reads using MiXCR and keeps one entry per CDR3 protein. The table includes over a million distinct CDR3 sequences, about 40% detected once. Germline CDR1 and CDR2: SGDLS and YYNGEE. The CDR3 extends over 14 amino acids. Trimming pared 7 bases from V and 2 bases from J, leaving 15 bases between. These data originate in a study of Graves' ophthalmopathy and Graves' hyperthyroidism.

The sequencing sample was made of peripheral blood or thyroid tissue (not recorded which). The sequence was collected from an adult man with Graves' hyperthyroidism. This sequence joins TRBV9 and TRBJ2-5; D is unclear. The CDR3 here is CASSPSSEQETQYF. The CDR3 coding sequence is TGTGCCAGCTCACCCTCTAGTGAACAAGAGACCCAGTACTTC.